This T cell receptor (beta chain) originates from a study of blood T cell repertoires in COVID-19. Only a few counts were recorded for this clone. TCRdb's copy holds only in-frame clones and misses some; the assay was immunoSEQ multiplex PCR. The repertoire includes some 150,000 clones, around 82% of them detected once, and 0.63% sits in the top ten. CDR3 length: 14 residues. Trimming removed 6 bases at V and 6 bases at J, with 16 bases between. CDR1 SGHVS and CDR2 FQNEAQ come from the germline V gene. Seattle's enrolled individuals joined amid active infection and were then monitored longitudinally. The J gene is TRBJ2-3, the V gene TRBV7-8; D gene ambiguous. The receptor comes from a man in his fifties or sixties with COVID-19, enrolled during active disease. Sequencing was carried out using peripheral blood. CDR3 amino acids: CASRQHRSTDTQYF. The CDR3 DNA follows: TGTGCCAGCAGACAGCACCGGTCCACCGATACGCAGTATTTT.